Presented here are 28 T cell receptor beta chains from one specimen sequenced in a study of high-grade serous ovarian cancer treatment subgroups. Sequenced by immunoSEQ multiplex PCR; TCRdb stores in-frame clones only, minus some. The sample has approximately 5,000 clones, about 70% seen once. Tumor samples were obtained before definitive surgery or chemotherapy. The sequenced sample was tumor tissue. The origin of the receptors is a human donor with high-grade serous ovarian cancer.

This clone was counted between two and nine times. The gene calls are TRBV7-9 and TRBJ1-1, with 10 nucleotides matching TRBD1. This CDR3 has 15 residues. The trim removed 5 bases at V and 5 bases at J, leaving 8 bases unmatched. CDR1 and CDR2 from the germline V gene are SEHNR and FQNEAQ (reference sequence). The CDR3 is CASSGEDRGLTEAFF. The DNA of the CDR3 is TGTGCCAGCAGCGGAGAAGACAGGGGGCTAACTGAAGCTTTCTTT.

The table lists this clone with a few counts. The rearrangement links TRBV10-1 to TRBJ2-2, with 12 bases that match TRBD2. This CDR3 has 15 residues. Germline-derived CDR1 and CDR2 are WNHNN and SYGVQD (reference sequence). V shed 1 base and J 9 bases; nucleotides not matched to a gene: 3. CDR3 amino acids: CASSEWTSGVRELFF. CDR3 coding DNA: TGCGCCAGCAGTGAGTGGACTAGCGGGGTCCGGGAGCTGTTTTTT.

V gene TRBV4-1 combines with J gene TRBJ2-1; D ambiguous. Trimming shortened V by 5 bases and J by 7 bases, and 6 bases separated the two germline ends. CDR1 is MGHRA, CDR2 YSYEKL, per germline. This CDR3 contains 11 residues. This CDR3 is CASSSHNEQFF. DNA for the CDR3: TGCGCCAGCAGCTCGCATAATGAGCAGTTCTTC.

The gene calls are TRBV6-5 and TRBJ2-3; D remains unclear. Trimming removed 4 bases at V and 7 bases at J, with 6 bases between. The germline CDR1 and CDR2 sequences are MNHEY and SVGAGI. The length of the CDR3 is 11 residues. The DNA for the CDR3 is TGTGCCAGCAGTTTAAGAAATACGCAGTATTTT. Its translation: CASSLRNTQYF.

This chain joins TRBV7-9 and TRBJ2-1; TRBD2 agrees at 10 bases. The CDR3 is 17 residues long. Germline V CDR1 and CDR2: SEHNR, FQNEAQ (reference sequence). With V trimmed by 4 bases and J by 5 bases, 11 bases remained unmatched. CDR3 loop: CASSSPISGGANNEQFF. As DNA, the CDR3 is TGTGCCAGCAGCTCGCCGATAAGCGGGGGGGCAAACAATGAGCAGTTCTTC.

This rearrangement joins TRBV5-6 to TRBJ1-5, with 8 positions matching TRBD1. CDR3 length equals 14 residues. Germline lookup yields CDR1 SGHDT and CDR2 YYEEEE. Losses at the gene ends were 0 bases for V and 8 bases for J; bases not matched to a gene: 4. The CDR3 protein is CASSLGDRRKPQHF. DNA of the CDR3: TGTGCCAGCAGCTTGGGGGACAGGCGGAAGCCCCAGCATTTT.

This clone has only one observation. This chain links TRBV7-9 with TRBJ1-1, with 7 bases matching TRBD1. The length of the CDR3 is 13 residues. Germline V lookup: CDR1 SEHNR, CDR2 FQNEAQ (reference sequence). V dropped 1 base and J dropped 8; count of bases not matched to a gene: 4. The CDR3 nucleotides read TGTGCCAGCAGCTTAGTAGAGGGGGCCGAAGCTTTCTTT. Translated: CASSLVEGAEAFF.

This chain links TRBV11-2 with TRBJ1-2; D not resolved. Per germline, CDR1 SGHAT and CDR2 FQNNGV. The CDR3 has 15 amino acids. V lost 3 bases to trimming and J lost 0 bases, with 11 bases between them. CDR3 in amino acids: CASSFPDPANYGYTF. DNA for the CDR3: TGTGCCAGCAGCTTCCCCGACCCGGCTAACTATGGCTACACCTTC.

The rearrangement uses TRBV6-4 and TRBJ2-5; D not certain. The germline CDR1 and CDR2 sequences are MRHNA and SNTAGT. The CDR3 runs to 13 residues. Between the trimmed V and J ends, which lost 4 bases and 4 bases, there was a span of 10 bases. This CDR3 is CASSVQDGETQYF. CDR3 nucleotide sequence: TGTGCCAGCAGTGTGCAGGACGGAGAGACCCAGTACTTC.

The CDR3 nucleotides are TGTGCCAGCAGCTTCGGGACAGCGTCTGGAAACACCATATATTTT. The encoded protein is CASSFGTASGNTIYF. V usage is TRBV5-5 and J usage is TRBJ1-3, with 7 positions matching TRBD1. V shed 2 bases and J 1 base; nucleotides not matched to a gene: 3. This CDR3 has 15 residues. Germline CDR1 and CDR2: SGHKS and YYEKEE (reference sequence).

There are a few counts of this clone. The CDR3 region is CASSLAGGTGNMNTEAFF. CDR3 DNA sequence: TGCGCCAGCAGCTTGGCGGGGGGGACAGGGAACATGAACACTGAAGCTTTCTTT. The rearrangement joins TRBV5-1 to TRBJ1-1; 9 bases are shared with TRBD1. The CDR3 is made up of 18 amino acids. The V segment lost 0 bases and the J segment 0 bases; nucleotides outside the gene matches: 9. The germline CDR1 and CDR2 sequences are SGHRS and YFSETQ.

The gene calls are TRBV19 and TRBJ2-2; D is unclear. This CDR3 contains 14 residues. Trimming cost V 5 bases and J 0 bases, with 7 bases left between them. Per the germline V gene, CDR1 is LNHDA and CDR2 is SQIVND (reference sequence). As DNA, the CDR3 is TGTGCCAGTAGTGGAGTCGCGAACACCGGGGAGCTGTTTTTT. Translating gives CASSGVANTGELFF.

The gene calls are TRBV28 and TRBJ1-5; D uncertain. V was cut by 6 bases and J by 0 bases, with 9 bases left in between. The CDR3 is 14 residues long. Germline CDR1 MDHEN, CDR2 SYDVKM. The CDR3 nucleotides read TGTGCCAGCAGCTCTGAGTTTAGCAATCAGCCCCAGCATTTT. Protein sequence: CASSSEFSNQPQHF.

The CDR3 DNA reads as TGTGCCAGCAGCTATGGGACAGGGGCCCTTCAAGAGACCCAGTACTTC. It yields the protein CASSYGTGALQETQYF. The genes are TRBV7-8 and TRBJ2-5; TRBD1 matches at 10 bases. V lost 4 bases and J lost 2; bases outside the gene matches: 7. Germline V gene lookup returns CDR1 SGHVS and CDR2 FQNEAQ. The CDR3 length is 16 residues. Full variable domain (missing parts from reference TRBV7-8 and TRBJ2-5): GAGVSQSPRYKVAKRGQDVALRCDPISGHVSLFWYQQALGQGPEFLTYFQNEAQLDKSGLPSDRFFAERPEGSVSTLKIQRTQQEDSAVYLCASSYGTGALQETQYFGPGTRLLVL.

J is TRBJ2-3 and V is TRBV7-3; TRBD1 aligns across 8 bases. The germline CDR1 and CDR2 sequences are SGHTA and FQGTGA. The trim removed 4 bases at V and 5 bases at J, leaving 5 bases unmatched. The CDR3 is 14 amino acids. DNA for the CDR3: TGTGCCAGCAGCTATACAGGGGGGAAAGATACGCAGTATTTT. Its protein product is CASSYTGGKDTQYF.

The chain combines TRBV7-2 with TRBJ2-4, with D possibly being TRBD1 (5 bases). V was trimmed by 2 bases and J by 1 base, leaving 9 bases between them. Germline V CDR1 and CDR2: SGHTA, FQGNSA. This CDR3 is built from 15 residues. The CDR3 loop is CASSLRTMAKNIQYF. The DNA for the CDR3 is TGTGCCAGCAGCTTACGGACAATGGCCAAAAACATTCAGTACTTC.

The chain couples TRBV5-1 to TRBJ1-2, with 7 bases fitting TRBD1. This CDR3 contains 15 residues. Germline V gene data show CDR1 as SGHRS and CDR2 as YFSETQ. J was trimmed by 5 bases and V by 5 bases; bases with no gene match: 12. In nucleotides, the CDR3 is TGCGCCAGCAGGTCCGATCACAGGGGTGGGTATGGCTACACCTTC. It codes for CASRSDHRGGYGYTF.

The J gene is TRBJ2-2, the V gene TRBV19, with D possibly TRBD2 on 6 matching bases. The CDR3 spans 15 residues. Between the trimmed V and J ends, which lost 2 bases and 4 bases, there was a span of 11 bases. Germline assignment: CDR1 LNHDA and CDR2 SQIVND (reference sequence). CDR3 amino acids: CASSIPAGGTGELFF. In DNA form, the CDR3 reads TGTGCCAGTAGTATACCAGCCGGGGGCACCGGGGAGCTGTTTTTT.

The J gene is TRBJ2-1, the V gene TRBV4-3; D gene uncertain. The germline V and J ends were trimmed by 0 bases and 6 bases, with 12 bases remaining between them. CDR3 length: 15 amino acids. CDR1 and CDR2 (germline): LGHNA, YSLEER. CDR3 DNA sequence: TGCGCCAGCAGCCAAGATGGAAACAGACTCAATGAGCAGTTCTTC. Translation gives CASSQDGNRLNEQFF.

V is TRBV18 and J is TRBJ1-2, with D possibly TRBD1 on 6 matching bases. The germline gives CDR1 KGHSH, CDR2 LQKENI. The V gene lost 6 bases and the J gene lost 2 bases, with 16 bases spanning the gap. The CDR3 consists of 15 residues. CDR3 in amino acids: CASSPPTGTNYGYTF. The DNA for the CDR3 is TGTGCCAGCTCCCCCCCCACAGGGACGAACTATGGCTACACCTTC.

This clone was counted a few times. The CDR3: CASSSGRQNTEAFF. The CDR3 region has the DNA TGTGCCAGCAGTTCGGGACGACAGAACACTGAAGCTTTCTTT. This chain uses TRBV6-5 with TRBJ1-1; possible D gene TRBD1, 5 bases. V lost 4 bases and J 1 base, leaving 10 bases between the germline ends. This CDR3 region has 14 residues. Germline V lookup: CDR1 MNHEY, CDR2 SVGAGI.

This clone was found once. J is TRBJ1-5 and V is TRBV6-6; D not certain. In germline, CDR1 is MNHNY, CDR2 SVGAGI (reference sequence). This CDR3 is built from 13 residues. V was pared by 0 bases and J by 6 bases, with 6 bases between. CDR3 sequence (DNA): TGTGCCAGCAGTTACTCGAACGGTCAGCCCCAGCATTTT. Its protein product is CASSYSNGQPQHF.

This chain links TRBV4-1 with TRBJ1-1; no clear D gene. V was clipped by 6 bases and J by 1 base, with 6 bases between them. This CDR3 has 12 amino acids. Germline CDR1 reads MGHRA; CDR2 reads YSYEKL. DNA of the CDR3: TGCGCCAGCAGGTGGGGGAACACTGAAGCTTTCTTT. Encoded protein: CASRWGNTEAFF.

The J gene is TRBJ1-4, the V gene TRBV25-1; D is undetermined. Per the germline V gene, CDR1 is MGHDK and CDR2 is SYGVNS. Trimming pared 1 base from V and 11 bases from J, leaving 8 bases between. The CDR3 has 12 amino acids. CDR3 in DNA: TGTGCCAGCAGTGAATCGGGTGTCAAACTGTTTTTT. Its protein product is CASSESGVKLFF.

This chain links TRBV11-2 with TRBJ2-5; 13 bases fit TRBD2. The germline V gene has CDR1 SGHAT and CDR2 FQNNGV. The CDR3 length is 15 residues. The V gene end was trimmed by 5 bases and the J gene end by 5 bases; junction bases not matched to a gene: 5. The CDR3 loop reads CASSKLAGGRETQYF. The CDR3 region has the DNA TGTGCCAGCAGCAAACTAGCGGGGGGGCGGGAGACCCAGTACTTC. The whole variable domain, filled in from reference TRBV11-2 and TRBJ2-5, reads EAGVAQSPRYKIIEKRQSVAFWCNPISGHATLYWYQQILGQGPKLLIQFQNNGVVDDSQLPKDRFSAERLKGVDSTLKIQPAKLEDSAVYLCASSKLAGGRETQYFGPGTRLLVL.

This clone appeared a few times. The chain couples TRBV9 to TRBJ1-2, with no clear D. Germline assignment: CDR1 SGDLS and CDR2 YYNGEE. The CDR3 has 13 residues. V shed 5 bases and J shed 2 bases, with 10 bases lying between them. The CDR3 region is CASSSRQNYGYTF. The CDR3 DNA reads TGTGCCAGCAGTTCGCGTCAGAACTATGGCTACACCTTC.

The CDR3 here is CASSIGGSDTQYF. The CDR3 DNA is TGTGCCAGCAGCATCGGGGGTTCAGATACGCAGTATTTT. The rearrangement joins TRBV7-3 to TRBJ2-3; possibly TRBD2 for D (6 bases). V lost 5 bases to trimming and J lost 4 bases, with 10 bases between them. The CDR3 contains 13 residues. Germline-derived CDR1 and CDR2 are SGHTA and FQGTGA. The whole variable domain, remainder taken from reference TRBV7-3 and TRBJ2-3, is GAGVSQTPSNKVTEKGKYVELRCDPISGHTALYWYRQSLGQGPEFLIYFQGTGAADDSGLPNDRFFAVRPEGSVSTLKIQRTERGDSAVYLCASSIGGSDTQYFGPGTRLTVL.

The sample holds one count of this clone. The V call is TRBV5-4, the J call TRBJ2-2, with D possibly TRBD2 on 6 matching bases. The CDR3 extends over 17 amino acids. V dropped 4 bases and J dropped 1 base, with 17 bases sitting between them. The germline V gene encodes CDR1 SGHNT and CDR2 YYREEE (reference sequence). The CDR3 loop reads CASSRALGTLNTGELFF. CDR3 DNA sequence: TGTGCCAGCAGCCGTGCATTAGGGACTCTGAACACCGGGGAGCTGTTTTTT.